This TCR beta chain was recorded in a study of blood T cell repertoires in COVID-19. Authors' data handling: Nucleated cell counts were estimated from reference gene primer amplification. Some clones are missing from TCRdb's copy, which holds only in-frame ones; the method was immunoSEQ multiplex PCR. The D gene and trimming were derived from the DNA, and the V and J assignments and clone size from that table. This sample has around 99,000 clones, with just under 90% found just once. Specimen: peripheral blood. The receptor's source is a human donor in a cohort sampled during active COVID-19.

The CDR3 sequence: CASSQAGLAGVATDTQYF. The CDR3 nucleotides read TGTGCCAGCAGCCAGGCCGGACTAGCGGGGGTCGCAACAGATACGCAGTATTTT. V gene TRBV4-2 combines with J gene TRBJ2-3, with 13 bases lining up with TRBD2. The junction had 9 bases not matched to a gene; V was cut back by 3 bases and J by 3 bases. The CDR3 covers 18 residues. From germline, CDR1 is LGHNA and CDR2 YNFKEQ.